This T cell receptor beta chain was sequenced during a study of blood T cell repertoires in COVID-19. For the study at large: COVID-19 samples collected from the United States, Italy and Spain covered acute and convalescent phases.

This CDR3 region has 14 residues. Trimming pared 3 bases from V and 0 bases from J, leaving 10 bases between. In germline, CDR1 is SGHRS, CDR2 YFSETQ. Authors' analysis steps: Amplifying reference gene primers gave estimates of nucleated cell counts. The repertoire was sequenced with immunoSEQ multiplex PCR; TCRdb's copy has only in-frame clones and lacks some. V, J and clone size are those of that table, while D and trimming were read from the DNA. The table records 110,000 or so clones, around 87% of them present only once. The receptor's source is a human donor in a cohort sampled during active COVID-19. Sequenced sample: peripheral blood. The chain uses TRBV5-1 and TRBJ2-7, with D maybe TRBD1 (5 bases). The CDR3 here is CASSWGVASYEQYF. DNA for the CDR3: TGCGCCAGCAGCTGGGGCGTGGCCTCCTACGAGCAGTACTTC. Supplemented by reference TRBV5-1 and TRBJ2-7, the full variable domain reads KAGVTQTPRYLIKTRGQQVTLSCSPISGHRSVSWYQQTPGQGLQFLFEYFSETQRNKGNFPGRFSGRQFSNSRSEMNVSTLELGDSALYLCASSWGVASYEQYFGPGTRLTVT.